The clone carrying this T cell receptor beta chain was detected only a few times. Its specificity is unknown. The CDR3 is 13 amino acids. The V end was cut by 10 bases, the J end by 2 bases, with 12 bases between. The sample comes from a study of T-cell memory formation after mild COVID-19. Whole-study context: TCR clustering was largely donor specific.

Regarding the study as a whole: Pre-infection memory held some responding clones, suggesting pre-existing cross-reactive T cells responded. Of the contracting clones, CD4+ ones lay mainly in CM and EM, and CD8+ ones in EMRA.

MiXCR was run by TCRdb on the 5' RACE reads, yielding one entry per CDR3 protein. Altogether 200,000 or so distinct CDR3 sequences are present, roughly 18% being singletons, with the ten largest covering roughly 2.3%. The sequence was obtained from an adult woman who had mild COVID-19 (a few samples of this study predate the infection). Cell type and time point are not known. V gene TRBV12-3 or TRBV12-4 combines with J gene TRBJ2-1; no clear D. The material sequenced was PBMCs or a T cell subset sorted from them (not recorded which). The CDR3 region is CAISASPYNEQFF. For the CDR3, the DNA is TGTGCCATTTCCGCTAGTCCCTACAATGAGCAGTTCTTC.